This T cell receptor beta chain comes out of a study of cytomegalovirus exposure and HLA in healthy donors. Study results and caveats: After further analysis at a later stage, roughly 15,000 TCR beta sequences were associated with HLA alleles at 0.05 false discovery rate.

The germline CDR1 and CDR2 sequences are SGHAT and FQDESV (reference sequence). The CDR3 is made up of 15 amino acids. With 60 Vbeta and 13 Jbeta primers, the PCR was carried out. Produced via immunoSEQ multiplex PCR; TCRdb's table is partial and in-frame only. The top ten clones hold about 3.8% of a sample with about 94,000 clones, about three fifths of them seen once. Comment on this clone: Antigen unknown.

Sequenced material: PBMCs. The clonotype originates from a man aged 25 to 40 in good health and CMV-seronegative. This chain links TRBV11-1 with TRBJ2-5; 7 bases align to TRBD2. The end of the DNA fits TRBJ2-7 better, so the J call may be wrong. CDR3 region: CASSFSLGLTYEQYF. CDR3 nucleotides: TGTGCCAGCAGCTTCTCACTGGGACTAACCTACGAGCAGTACTTC.